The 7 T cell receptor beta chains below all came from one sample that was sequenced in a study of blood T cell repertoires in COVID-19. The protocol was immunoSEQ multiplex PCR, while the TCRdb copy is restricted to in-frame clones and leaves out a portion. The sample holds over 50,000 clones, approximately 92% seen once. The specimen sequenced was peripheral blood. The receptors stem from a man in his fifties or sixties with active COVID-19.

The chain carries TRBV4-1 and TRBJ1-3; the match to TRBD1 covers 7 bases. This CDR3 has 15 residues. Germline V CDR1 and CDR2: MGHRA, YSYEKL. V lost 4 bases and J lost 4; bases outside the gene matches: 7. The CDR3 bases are TGCGCCAGCAGCCCCCGACAGGGAGTCGGAAACACCATATATTTT. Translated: CASSPRQGVGNTIYF.

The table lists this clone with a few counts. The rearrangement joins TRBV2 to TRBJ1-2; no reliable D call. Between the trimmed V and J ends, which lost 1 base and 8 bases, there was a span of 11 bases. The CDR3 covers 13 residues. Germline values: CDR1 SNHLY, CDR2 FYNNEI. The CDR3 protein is CASSEENVRGYTF. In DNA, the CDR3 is TGTGCCAGCAGTGAAGAGAATGTCCGGGGCTACACCTTC.

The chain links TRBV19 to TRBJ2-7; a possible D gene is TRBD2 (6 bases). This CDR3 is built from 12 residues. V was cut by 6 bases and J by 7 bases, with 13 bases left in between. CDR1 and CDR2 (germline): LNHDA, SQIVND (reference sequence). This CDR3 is CASSQRAGEQYF. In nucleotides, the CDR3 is TGTGCCAGTAGCCAGCGGGCGGGGGAGCAGTACTTC.

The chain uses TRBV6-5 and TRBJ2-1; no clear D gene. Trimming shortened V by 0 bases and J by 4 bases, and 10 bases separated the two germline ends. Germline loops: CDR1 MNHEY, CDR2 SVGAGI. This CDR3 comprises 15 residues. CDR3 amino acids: CASSYSSRSYNEQFF. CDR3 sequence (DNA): TGTGCCAGCAGTTACTCATCTAGGTCTTACAATGAGCAGTTCTTC.

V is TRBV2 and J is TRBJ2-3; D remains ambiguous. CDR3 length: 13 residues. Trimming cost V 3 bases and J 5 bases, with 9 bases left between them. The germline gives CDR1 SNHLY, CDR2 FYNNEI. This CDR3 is CASSDGRLDTQYF. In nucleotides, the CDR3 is TGTGCCAGCAGTGACGGCAGACTAGATACGCAGTATTTT.

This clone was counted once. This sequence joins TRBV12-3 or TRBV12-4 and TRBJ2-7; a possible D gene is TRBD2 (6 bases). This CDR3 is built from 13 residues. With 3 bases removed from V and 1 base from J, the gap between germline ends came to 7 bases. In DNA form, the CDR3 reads TGTGCCAGCAGTTTTGCGGGGTCCTACGAGCAGTACTTC. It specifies CASSFAGSYEQYF.

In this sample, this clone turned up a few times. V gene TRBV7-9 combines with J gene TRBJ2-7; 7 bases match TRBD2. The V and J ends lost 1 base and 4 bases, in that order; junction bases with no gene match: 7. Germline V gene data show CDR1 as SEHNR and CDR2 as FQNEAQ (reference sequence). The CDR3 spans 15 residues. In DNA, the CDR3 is TGTGCCAGCAGCTTAGGAGAGCGGGATGAGTACGAGCAGTACTTC. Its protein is CASSLGERDEYEQYF.